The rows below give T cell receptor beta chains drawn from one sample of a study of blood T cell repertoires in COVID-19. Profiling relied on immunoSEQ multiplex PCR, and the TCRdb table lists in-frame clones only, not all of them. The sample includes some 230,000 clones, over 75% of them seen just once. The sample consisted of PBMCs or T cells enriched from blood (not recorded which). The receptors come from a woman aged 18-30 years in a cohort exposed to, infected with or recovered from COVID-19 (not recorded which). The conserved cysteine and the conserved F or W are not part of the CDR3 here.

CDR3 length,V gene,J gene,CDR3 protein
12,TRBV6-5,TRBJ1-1,ASSQTVMNTEAF
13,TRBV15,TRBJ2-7,ATSRDRGSSYEQY
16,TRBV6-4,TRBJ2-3,ASSDGTSGDLRTDTQY
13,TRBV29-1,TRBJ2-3,SVESGGGVTDTQY
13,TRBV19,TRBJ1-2,ASSMTPGGAGGYT
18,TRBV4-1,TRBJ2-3,ASSQPTPGLAGGSTDTQY
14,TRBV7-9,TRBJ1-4,ASSLGAGATNEKLF
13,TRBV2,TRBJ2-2,ASSEEGLYTGELF
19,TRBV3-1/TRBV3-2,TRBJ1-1,ASSQGDGQGWNPGGMTEAF
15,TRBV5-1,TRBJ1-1,ASSPLGQGRSNTEAF
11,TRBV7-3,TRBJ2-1,ASSLSSGFEQF
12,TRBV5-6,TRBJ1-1,ASSAGTGGTEAF
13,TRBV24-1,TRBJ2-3,ATSGLAGLADTQY
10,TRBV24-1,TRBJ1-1,ATSETGTEAF
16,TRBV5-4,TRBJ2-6,ASSSLRAGSSGANVLT
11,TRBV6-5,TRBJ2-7,ASSHGTASGQY
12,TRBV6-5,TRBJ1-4,ASRTGQRREKLF
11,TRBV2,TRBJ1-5,ASATGGVKPQH
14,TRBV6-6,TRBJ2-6,ASARDRSSGANVLT
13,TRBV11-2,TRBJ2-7,ASSFSGGSTYEQY
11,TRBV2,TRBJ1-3,ASSQGSGNTIY
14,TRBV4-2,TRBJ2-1,ASSQKTSGTFNEQF
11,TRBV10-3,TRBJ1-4,AISGGTDEKLF
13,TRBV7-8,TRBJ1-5,ASRPDRASNQPQH
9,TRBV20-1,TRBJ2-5,SAGPSATQY
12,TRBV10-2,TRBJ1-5,ASSPGQGFQPQH
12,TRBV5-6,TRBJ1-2,ASLPWGVSDGYT
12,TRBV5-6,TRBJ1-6,ASSSGQGNSPLH
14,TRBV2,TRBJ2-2,ASVGDLAGFTGELF
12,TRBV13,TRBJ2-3,ASSLARPPDTQY
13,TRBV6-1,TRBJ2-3,ASSDLAGSTDTQY
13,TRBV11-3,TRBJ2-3,ASSRRPSETDTQY
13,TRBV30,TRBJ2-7,AWSVPVAERYEQY
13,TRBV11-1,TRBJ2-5,ASSSGTGRQETQY
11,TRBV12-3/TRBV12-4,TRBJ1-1,ASSFRGSTEAF
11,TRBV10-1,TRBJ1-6,ASSPRENSPLH
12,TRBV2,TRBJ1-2,ASSEDRGPYGYT
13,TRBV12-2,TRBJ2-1,ASRLAGQGNNEQF
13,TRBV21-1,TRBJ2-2,AIRAGVLHTGELF
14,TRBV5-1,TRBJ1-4,ASSLGVSRGDEKLF
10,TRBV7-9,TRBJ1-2,ASSLTGDGYT
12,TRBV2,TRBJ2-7,ASLGTSGTGEQY
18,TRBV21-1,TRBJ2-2,ASSVRTANLEASNTGELF
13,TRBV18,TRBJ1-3,ASSFGGVAGNTIY
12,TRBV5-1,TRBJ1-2,ASSREDRGYGYT
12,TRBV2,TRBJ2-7,ASRGGQGAYEQY
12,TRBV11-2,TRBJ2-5,ASSSSGGGETQY
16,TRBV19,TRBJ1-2,ASSSKILPLKTNYGYT
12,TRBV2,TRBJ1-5,ASRAGGLGQPQH